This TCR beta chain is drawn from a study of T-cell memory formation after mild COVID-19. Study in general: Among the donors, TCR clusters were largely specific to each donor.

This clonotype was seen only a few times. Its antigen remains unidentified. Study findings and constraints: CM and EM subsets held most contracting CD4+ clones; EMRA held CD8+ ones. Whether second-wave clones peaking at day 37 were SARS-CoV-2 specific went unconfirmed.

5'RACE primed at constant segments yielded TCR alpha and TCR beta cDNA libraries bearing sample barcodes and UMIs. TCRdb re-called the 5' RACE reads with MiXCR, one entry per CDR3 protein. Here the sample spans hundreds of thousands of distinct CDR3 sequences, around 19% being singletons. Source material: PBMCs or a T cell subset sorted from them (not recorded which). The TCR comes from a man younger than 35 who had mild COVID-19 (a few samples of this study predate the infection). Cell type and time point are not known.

The CDR3 sequence: CSARASREYSPLHF. The CDR3 DNA is TGCAGTGCTAGAGCAAGCAGGGAATATTCACCCCTCCACTTT. The chain links TRBV20-1 to TRBJ1-6; tentatively, D is TRBD1 (5 bases). Germline values: CDR1 DFQATT, CDR2 SNEGSKA (reference sequence). The CDR3 is made up of 14 amino acids. V was trimmed by 1 base and J by 8 bases, leaving 12 bases between them.